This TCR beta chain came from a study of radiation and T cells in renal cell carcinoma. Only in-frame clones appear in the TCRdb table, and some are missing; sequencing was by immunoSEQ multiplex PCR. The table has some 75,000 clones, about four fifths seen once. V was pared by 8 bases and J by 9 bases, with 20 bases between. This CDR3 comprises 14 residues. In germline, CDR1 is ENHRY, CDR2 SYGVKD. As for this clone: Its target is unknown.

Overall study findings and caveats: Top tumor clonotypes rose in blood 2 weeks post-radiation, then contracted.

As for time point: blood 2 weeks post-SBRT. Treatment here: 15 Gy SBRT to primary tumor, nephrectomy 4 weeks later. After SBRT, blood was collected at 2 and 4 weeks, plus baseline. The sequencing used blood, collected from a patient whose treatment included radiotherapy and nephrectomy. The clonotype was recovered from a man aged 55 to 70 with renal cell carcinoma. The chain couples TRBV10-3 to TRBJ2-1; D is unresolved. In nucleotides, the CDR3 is TGTGCCATCGGCCCCGGGCCACCGGTTGGTGAGCAGTTCTTC. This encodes CAIGPGPPVGEQFF.